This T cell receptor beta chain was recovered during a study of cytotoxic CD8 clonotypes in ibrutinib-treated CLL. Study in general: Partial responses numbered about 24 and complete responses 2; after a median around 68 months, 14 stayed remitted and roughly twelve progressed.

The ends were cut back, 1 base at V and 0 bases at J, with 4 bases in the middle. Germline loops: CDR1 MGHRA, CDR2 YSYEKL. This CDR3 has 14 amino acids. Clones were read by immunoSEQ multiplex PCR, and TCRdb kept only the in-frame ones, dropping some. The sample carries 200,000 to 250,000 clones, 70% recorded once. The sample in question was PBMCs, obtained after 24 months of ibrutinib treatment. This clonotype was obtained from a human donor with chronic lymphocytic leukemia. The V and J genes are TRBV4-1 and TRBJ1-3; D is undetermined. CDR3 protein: CASSQGHSGNTIYF. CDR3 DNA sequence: TGCGCCAGCAGCCAAGGACACTCTGGAAACACCATATATTTT.